This TCR beta chain was sequenced for a study of Ad26.COV2.S vaccination and SARS-CoV-2 variants. Overall study results and limits: It is possible that the TCR breadth and depth analyses underestimated the total T cell responses. Ad26.COV2.S recipients had broader spike-specific TCRs (P = 0.0014).

Treatment indicated: roughly 19 received Ad26.COV2.S at low or high dose, single or two shots; 5 received placebo; per-sample allocation not given. Collection of samples fell on day 63 after the first vaccine or placebo injection. An adult donor aged 18-55 years was enrolled in Boston. The CDR3 is made up of 16 amino acids. Germline CDR1 reads MNHEY; CDR2 reads SVGAGI. Trimming shortened V by 0 bases and J by 3 bases, and 15 bases separated the two germline ends. About this clone itself: Its antigen is not known.

Libraries were prepared by immunoSEQ multiplex PCR; TCRdb keeps only in-frame clonotypes and omits some of them. The sample has roughly 680,000 clones; roughly 90% are singletons. The genes are TRBV6-5 and TRBJ2-7, with D possibly matching TRBD1 (6 bases). This specimen consisted of peripheral blood, obtained in a trial of Ad26.COV2.S vaccine versus placebo. The origin of this receptor is a person aged 18-65 years who received the Ad26.COV2.S COVID-19 vaccine or a placebo. Here the CDR3 reads CASSYSVGTLNYEQYF. The CDR3 bases are TGTGCCAGCAGTTACTCGGTCGGGACACTCAACTACGAGCAGTACTTC.